This passage covers 21 T cell receptor beta chains from one sample sequenced in a study of cytomegalovirus exposure and HLA in healthy donors. The PCR was carried out with 60 Vbeta primers and 13 Jbeta primers. The assay was immunoSEQ multiplex PCR, and TCRdb's table has in-frame clones only and misses some. The sample gives about 160,000 clones, about four fifths of which show up once; around 4.3% is in the top ten. Sequencing was performed on PBMCs. All receptors derive from a man aged 25-40 years in good health and CMV-seronegative.

V usage is TRBV10-2 and J usage is TRBJ1-5; D is possibly TRBD1 (5 bases). Germline CDR1 and CDR2: WSHSY and SAAADI. This CDR3 has 17 residues. V shed 2 bases and J shed 7 bases, with 21 bases lying between them. Here the CDR3 reads CASSETSTGTRIQPQHF. CDR3 in DNA: TGCGCCAGCAGTGAGACGTCAACCGGGACTAGGATCCAGCCCCAGCATTTT.

The chain has TRBV4-1 and TRBJ2-4, with a weak D call TRBD1 (6 bases). In germline, CDR1 is MGHRA, CDR2 YSYEKL. CDR3 length: 18 amino acids. V was trimmed by 1 base and J by 0 bases, leaving 16 bases between them. CDR3 in amino acids: CASSQGSQGGLAKNIQYF. DNA for the CDR3: TGCGCCAGCAGCCAAGGATCTCAAGGGGGTCTAGCCAAAAACATTCAGTACTTC.

This clone was seen a single time. The chain couples TRBV29-1 to TRBJ2-7; D is possibly TRBD1 (6 bases). Trimming removed 5 bases at V and 3 bases at J, with 23 bases between. Germline CDR1 is SQVTM and CDR2 is ANQGSEA. The CDR3 extends over 16 amino acids. The CDR3 sequence is CSVSNPTGAINYEQYF. The CDR3 nucleotides read TGCAGCGTTTCCAACCCGACAGGAGCGATAAACTACGAGCAGTACTTC.

The chain recombines TRBV29-1 with TRBJ2-7, with TRBD1 matching 7 bases. The V segment lost 4 bases and the J segment 5 bases; nucleotides outside the gene matches: 8. Germline assignment: CDR1 SQVTM and CDR2 ANQGSEA. The CDR3 is 13 residues long. The CDR3 nucleotides read TGCAGCGTTGGACCCGACAGGGTCGACGAGCAGTACTTC. Amino acids: CSVGPDRVDEQYF.

As DNA, the CDR3 is TGCGCCAGCAGTGAAAGGCAGGGGGTCCCCGGGGAGCTGTTTTTT. This encodes CASSERQGVPGELFF. The gene calls are TRBV10-1 and TRBJ2-2, with 7 bases aligning to TRBD1. J was trimmed by 6 bases and V by 3 bases; bases with no gene match: 7. This CDR3 is built from 15 residues. Per germline, CDR1 WNHNN and CDR2 SYGVQD (reference sequence).

This clone was counted between two and nine times. The chain links TRBV5-6 to TRBJ2-7, with D possibly TRBD1 on 5 matching bases. The CDR3 loop spans 14 amino acids. Germline CDR1 SGHDT, CDR2 YYEEEE. The germline V and J ends were trimmed by 2 bases and 1 base, with 10 bases remaining between them. The CDR3 nucleotides read TGTGCCAGCAGCTTTGGACACTTTTCCTACGAGCAGTACTTC. Amino acid sequence: CASSFGHFSYEQYF.

The chain is built from TRBV19 and TRBJ2-5; D is perhaps TRBD1 (6 bases). CDR1 is LNHDA, CDR2 SQIVND, per germline (reference sequence). Trimming removed 1 base from V and 5 bases from J, with 17 bases in between. The CDR3 spans 16 residues. The CDR3: CASSIGSQGMKETQYF. Written as DNA, the CDR3 is TGTGCCAGTAGTATAGGGAGTCAGGGGATGAAGGAGACCCAGTACTTC.

In this sample, this clone turned up a few times. This chain uses TRBV6-5 with TRBJ1-1; tentative D call: TRBD1 (6 bases). Germline loops: CDR1 MNHEY, CDR2 SVGAGI. The CDR3 is 15 amino acids. Trimming shortened V by 5 bases and J by 4 bases, and 17 bases separated the two germline ends. CDR3 amino acids: CASSGTPRRATEAFF. Here the CDR3 DNA reads TGTGCCAGCAGTGGGACACCCCGGCGGGCCACTGAAGCTTTCTTT.

This clone was recorded a few times. V is TRBV7-9 and J is TRBJ1-1, with D maybe TRBD1 (6 bases). V lost 2 bases and J 0 bases, leaving 19 bases between the germline ends. Germline V gene lookup returns CDR1 SEHNR and CDR2 FQNEAQ (reference sequence). This CDR3 is built from 18 residues. CDR3 sequence reads: CASSLRGRGEGLNTEAFF. The CDR3 DNA reads TGTGCCAGCAGCTTAAGGGGTAGGGGGGAGGGCTTGAACACTGAAGCTTTCTTT.

The rearrangement links TRBV5-6 to TRBJ1-4, with D possibly being TRBD1 (6 bases). The CDR3 runs to 14 residues. CDR1 and CDR2 from the germline V gene are SGHDT and YYEEEE. V dropped 0 bases and J dropped 10 bases, with 13 bases sitting between them. The CDR3 region has the DNA TGTGCCAGCAGCTTGGAGACAGGCCCTGGAAAACTGTTTTTT. This translates into CASSLETGPGKLFF.

The chain employs TRBV6-1 and TRBJ1-5; possible D gene TRBD1, 5 bases. Germline V gene data show CDR1 as MNHNS and CDR2 as SASEGT. This CDR3 spans 14 amino acids. V lost 6 bases, J lost 2 bases, and 11 bases lay in between. CDR3 bases: TGTGCCAGCAGGGCAGGGTGGGGCAATCAGCCCCAGCATTTT. It is translated as CASRAGWGNQPQHF.

V is TRBV7-9 and J is TRBJ1-2, with 12 bases identical to TRBD1. The CDR3 loop spans 16 amino acids. The germline V gene has CDR1 SEHNR and CDR2 FQNEAQ (reference sequence). With V trimmed by 3 bases and J by 7 bases, 9 bases remained unmatched. The CDR3 protein is CASSLPGQGASSGYTF. The DNA of the CDR3 is TGTGCCAGCAGCTTGCCGGGACAGGGGGCTTCTAGTGGCTACACCTTC.

The rearrangement joins TRBV6-1 to TRBJ2-7; 7 positions agree with TRBD2. V was clipped by 0 bases and J by 0 bases; unmatched bases: 5. This CDR3 is 16 amino acids long. Germline V gives CDR1 MNHNS, CDR2 SASEGT. CDR3 in amino acids: CASSEAAGTISYEQYF. The CDR3 region has the DNA TGTGCCAGCAGTGAAGCCGCCGGGACTATCTCCTACGAGCAGTACTTC.

The rearrangement joins TRBV7-8 to TRBJ2-3; weak D call: TRBD2 (6 bases). This CDR3 is built from 18 residues. Germline values: CDR1 SGHVS, CDR2 FQNEAQ. V lost 1 base and J 0 bases, leaving 17 bases between the germline ends. The DNA for the CDR3 is TGTGCCAGCAGCTTAGTGCAAGGAGGGTCCTCTAGCACAGATACGCAGTATTTT. Its translation: CASSLVQGGSSSTDTQYF. Full variable domain (remainder filled in from reference TRBV7-8 and TRBJ2-3): GAGVSQSPRYKVAKRGQDVALRCDPISGHVSLFWYQQALGQGPEFLTYFQNEAQLDKSGLPSDRFFAERPEGSVSTLKIQRTQQEDSAVYLCASSLVQGGSSSTDTQYFGPGTRLTVL.

This chain connects TRBV30 to TRBJ1-5, with TRBD1 identical over 7 bases. Germline lookup yields CDR1 GTSNPN and CDR2 SVGIG (reference sequence). CDR3 length: 13 amino acids. The ends lost 0 bases at V and 8 bases at J; junction bases unmatched: 4. The CDR3 spells CAWSVQGPKPQHF. In DNA, the CDR3 is TGTGCCTGGAGTGTACAGGGGCCTAAGCCCCAGCATTTT.

CDR3: CASSQDRVYNEQFF. The CDR3, as DNA: TGTGCCAGCAGCCAGGACAGGGTCTACAATGAGCAGTTCTTC. The chain joins TRBV9 to TRBJ2-1; 8 bases are a match to TRBD1. There are 14 residues in the CDR3. The ends lost 4 bases at V and 3 bases at J; junction bases unmatched: 3. Germline values: CDR1 SGDLS, CDR2 YYNGEE. The full variable domain, completed using reference TRBV9 and TRBJ2-1, is DSGVTQTPKHLITATGQRVTLRCSPRSGDLSVYWYQQSLDQGLQFLIQYYNGEERAKGNILERFSAQQFPDLHSELNLSSLELGDSALYFCASSQDRVYNEQFFGPGTRLTVL.

J is TRBJ1-2 and V is TRBV28; tentative D call: TRBD1 (5 bases). The CDR3 covers 13 residues. CDR1 and CDR2 (germline): MDHEN, SYDVKM. V lost 7 bases and J lost 4, with 13 bases in between. CDR3 sequence: CASNENRGYGYTF. Written as DNA, the CDR3 is TGTGCCAGCAATGAGAATAGGGGCTATGGCTACACCTTC.

The chain carries TRBV27 and TRBJ2-5, with D possibly matching TRBD1 (5 bases). Matching the DNA end better, TRBJ2-7 makes the J call doubtful. The CDR3 covers 15 residues. CDR1 is MNHEY, CDR2 SMNVEV, per germline (reference sequence). The CDR3 DNA is TGTGCCAGCAGTCCCCAGACTGACAGTTACTACGAGCAGTACTTC. Amino acid sequence: CASSPQTDSYYEQYF.

The rearrangement links TRBV14 to TRBJ2-2; 11 bases line up with TRBD2. Germline V CDR1 and CDR2: SGHDN, FVKESK. The trim removed 4 bases at V and 4 bases at J, leaving 14 bases unmatched. The CDR3 spans 19 residues. CDR3 sequence reads: CASSLILAGVGVRTGELFF. For the CDR3, the DNA is TGTGCCAGCAGCCTAATACTAGCGGGAGTAGGGGTGCGCACCGGGGAGCTGTTTTTT. Together with reference TRBV14 and TRBJ2-2, the CDR3 gives the full variable domain: EAGVTQFPSHSVIEKGQTVTLRCDPISGHDNLYWYRRVMGKEIKFLLHFVKESKQDESGMPNNRFLAERTGGTYSTLKVQPAELEDSGVYFCASSLILAGVGVRTGELFFGEGSRLTVL.

J is TRBJ2-1 and V is TRBV9, with TRBD2 matching over 11 bases. The CDR3 spans 15 residues. In germline, CDR1 is SGDLS, CDR2 YYNGEE. The V and J ends lost 2 bases and 2 bases, in that order; junction bases with no gene match: 0. The CDR3 loop reads CASSVSGRAYNEQFF. Here the CDR3 DNA reads TGTGCCAGCAGCGTTAGCGGGAGGGCCTACAATGAGCAGTTCTTC. Complete variable domain (other parts from reference TRBV9 and TRBJ2-1): DSGVTQTPKHLITATGQRVTLRCSPRSGDLSVYWYQQSLDQGLQFLIQYYNGEERAKGNILERFSAQQFPDLHSELNLSSLELGDSALYFCASSVSGRAYNEQFFGPGTRLTVL.

V is TRBV28 and J is TRBJ1-5; 7 bases align to TRBD1. Germline CDR1 and CDR2: MDHEN and SYDVKM. CDR3 length: 16 residues. Germline trimming cut 6 bases from V and 0 bases from J; bases unmatched to any gene: 8. The CDR3 coding sequence is TGTGCCAGCAGCCCGGACAGGAGATATAGCAATCAGCCCCAGCATTTT. Translation: CASSPDRRYSNQPQHF.